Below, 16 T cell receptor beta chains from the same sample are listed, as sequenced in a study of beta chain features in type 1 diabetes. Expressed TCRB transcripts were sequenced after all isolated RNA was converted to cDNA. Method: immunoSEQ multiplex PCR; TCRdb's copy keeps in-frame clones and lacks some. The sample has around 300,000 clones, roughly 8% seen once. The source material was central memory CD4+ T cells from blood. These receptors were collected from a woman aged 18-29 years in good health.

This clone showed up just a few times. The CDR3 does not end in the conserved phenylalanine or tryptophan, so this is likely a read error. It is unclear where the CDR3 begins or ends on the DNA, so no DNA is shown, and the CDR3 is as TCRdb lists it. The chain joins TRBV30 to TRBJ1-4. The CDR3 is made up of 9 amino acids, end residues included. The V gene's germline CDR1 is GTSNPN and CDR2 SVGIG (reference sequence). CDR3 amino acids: CAWRKASDL.

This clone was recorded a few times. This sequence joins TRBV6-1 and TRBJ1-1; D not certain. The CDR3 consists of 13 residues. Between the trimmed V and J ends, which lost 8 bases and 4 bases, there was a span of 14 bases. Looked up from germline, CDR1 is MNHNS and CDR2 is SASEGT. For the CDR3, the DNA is TGTGCCAGCTTCCCCCGCCGCGGCACTGAAGCTTTCTTT. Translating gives CASFPRRGTEAFF.

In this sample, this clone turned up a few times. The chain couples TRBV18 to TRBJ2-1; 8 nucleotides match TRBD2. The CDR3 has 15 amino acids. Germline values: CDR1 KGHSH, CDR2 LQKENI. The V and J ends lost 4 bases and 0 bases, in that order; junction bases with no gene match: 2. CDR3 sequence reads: CASSLSGSSYNEQFF. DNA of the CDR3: TGTGCCAGCTCACTAAGCGGGAGCTCCTACAATGAGCAGTTCTTC. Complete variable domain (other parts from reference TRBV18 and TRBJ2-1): NAGVMQNPRHLVRRRGQEARLRCSPMKGHSHVYWYRQLPEEGLKFMVYLQKENIIDESGMPKERFSAEFPKEGPSILRIQQVVRGDSAAYFCASSLSGSSYNEQFFGPGTRLTVL.

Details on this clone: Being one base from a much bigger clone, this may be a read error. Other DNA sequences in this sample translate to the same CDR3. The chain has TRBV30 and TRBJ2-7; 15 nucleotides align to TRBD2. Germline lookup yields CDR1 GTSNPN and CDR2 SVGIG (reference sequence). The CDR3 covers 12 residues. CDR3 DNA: TGTGCCTGGACGGGGACTAGCGGGAGGCGGCGCTTC. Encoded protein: CAWTGTSGRRRF.

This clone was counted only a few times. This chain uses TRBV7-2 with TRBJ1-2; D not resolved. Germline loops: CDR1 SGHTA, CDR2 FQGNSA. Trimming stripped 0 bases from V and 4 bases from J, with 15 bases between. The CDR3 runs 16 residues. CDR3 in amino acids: CASSLAQVRTSYGYTF. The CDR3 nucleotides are TGTGCCAGCAGCTTAGCGCAGGTCAGAACTTCCTATGGCTACACCTTC.

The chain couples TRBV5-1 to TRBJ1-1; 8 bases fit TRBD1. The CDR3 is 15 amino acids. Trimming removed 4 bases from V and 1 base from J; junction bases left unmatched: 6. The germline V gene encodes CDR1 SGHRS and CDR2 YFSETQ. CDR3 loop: CASSRLTGANTEAFF. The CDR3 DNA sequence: TGCGCCAGCAGCCGGTTGACAGGGGCGAACACTGAAGCTTTCTTT.

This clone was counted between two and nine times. The CDR3 reads CASSYFQDNSPLHF. The CDR3, as DNA: TGTGCCAGCAGTTACTTTCAGGATAATTCACCCCTCCACTTT. The V call is TRBV6-6, the J call TRBJ1-6; D not certain. Germline CDR1 MNHNY, CDR2 SVGAGI (reference sequence). CDR3 length: 14 residues. Trimming took 1 base from V and 5 from J, leaving 6 bases between them.

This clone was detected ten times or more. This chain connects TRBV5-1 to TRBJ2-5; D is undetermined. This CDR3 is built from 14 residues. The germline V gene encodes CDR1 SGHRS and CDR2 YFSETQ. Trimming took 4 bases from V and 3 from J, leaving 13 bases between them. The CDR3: CASSADNPEETQYF. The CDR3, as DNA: TGCGCCAGCAGCGCTGACAACCCCGAAGAGACCCAGTACTTC.

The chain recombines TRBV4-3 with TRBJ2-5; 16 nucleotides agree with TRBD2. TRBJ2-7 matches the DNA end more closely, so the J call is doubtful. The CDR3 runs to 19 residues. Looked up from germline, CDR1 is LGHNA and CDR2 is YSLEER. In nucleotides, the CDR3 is TGCGCCAGCAGCCTCCTGACCGGGACTAGCGGGAGGGCCCCCTACGAGCAGTACTTC. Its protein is CASSLLTGTSGRAPYEQYF.

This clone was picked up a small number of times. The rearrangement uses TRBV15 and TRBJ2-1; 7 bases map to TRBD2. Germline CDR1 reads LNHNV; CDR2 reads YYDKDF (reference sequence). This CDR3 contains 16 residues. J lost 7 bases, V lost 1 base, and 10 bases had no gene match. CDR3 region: CATSRVAGDLENEQFF. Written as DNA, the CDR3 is TGTGCCACCAGCAGAGTGGCGGGAGATTTAGAGAATGAGCAGTTCTTC.

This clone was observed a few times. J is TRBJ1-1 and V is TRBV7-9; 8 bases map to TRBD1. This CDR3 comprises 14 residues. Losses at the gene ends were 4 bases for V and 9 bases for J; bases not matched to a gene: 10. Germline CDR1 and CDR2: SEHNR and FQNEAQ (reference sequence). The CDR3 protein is CASSSGDRSGKAFF. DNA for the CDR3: TGTGCCAGCAGCTCCGGGGACAGGTCGGGGAAAGCTTTCTTT.

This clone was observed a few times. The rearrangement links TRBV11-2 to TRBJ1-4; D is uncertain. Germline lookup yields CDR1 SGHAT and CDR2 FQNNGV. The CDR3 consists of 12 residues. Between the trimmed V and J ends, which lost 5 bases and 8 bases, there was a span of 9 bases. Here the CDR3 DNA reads TGTGCCAGCAGCCTTCAGGAAGAAAAACTGTTTTTT. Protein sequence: CASSLQEEKLFF.

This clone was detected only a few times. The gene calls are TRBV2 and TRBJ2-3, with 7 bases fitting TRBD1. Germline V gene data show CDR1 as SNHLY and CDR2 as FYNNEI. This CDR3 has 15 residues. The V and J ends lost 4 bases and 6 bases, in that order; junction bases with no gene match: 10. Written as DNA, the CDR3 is TGTGCCAGCAGTGGCCGACAGGGCCCTCGGGATACGCAGTATTTT. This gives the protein CASSGRQGPRDTQYF.

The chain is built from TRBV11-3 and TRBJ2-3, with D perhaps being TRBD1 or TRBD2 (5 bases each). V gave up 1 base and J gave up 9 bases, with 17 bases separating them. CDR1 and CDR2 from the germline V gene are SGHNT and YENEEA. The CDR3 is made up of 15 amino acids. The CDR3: CASSLGGVTGETQYF. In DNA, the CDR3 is TGTGCCAGCAGCTTAGGAGGGGTCACCGGGGAGACGCAGTATTTT.

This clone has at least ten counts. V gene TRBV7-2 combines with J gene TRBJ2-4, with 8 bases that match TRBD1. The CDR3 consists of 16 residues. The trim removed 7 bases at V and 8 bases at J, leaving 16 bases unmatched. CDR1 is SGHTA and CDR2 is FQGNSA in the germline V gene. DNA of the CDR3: TGTGCCAGCAAGGATGCAGGGACAGGAGGAAAGGACATTCAGTACTTC. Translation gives CASKDAGTGGKDIQYF.

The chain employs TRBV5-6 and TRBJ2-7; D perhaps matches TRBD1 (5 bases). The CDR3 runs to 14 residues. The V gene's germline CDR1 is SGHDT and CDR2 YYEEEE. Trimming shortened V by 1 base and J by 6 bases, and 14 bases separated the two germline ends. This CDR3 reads CASSLRGTRGEQYV. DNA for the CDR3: TGTGCCAGCAGCTTGAGGGGAACACGTGGCGAGCAGTACGTC.